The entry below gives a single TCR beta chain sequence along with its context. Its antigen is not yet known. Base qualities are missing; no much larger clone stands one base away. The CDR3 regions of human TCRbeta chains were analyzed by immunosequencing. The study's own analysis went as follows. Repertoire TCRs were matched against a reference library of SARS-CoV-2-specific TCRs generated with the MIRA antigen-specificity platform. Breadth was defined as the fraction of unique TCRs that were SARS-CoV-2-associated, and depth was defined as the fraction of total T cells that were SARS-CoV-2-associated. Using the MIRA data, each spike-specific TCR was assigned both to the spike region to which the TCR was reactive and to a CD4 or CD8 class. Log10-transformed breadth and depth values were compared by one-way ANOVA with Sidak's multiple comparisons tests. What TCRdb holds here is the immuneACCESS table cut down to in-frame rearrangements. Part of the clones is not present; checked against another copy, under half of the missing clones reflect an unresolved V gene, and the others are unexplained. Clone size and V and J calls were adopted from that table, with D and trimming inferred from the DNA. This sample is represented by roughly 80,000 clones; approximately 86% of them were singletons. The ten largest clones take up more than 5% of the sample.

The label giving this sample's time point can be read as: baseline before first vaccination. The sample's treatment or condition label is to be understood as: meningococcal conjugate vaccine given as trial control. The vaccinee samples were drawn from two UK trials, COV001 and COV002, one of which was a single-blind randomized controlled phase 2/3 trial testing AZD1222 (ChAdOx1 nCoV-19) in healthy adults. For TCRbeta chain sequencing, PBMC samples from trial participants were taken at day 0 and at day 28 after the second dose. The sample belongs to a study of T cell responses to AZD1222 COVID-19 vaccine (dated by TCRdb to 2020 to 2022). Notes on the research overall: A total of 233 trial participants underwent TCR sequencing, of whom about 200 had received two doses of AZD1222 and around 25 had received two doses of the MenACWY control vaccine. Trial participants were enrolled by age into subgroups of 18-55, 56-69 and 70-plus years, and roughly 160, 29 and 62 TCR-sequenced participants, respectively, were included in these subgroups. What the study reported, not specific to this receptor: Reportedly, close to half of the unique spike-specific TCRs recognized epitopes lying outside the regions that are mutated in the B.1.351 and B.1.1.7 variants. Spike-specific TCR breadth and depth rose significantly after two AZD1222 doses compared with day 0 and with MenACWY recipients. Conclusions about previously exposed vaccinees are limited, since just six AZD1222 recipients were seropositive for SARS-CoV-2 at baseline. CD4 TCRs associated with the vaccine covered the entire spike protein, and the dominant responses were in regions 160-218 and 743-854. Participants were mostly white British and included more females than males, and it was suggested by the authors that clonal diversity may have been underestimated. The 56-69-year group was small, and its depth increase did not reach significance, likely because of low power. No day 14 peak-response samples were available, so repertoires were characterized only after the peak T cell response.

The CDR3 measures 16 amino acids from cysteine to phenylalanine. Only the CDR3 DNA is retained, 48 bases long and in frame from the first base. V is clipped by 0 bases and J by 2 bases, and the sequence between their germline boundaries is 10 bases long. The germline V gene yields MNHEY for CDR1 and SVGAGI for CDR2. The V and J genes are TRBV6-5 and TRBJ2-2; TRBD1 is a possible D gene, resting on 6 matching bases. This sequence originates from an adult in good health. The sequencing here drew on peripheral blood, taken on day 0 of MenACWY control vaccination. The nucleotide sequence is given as TGTGCCAGCAGTTACTCATCAGGGGCCAACACCGGGGAGCTGTTTTTT. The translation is CASSYSSGANTGELFF.